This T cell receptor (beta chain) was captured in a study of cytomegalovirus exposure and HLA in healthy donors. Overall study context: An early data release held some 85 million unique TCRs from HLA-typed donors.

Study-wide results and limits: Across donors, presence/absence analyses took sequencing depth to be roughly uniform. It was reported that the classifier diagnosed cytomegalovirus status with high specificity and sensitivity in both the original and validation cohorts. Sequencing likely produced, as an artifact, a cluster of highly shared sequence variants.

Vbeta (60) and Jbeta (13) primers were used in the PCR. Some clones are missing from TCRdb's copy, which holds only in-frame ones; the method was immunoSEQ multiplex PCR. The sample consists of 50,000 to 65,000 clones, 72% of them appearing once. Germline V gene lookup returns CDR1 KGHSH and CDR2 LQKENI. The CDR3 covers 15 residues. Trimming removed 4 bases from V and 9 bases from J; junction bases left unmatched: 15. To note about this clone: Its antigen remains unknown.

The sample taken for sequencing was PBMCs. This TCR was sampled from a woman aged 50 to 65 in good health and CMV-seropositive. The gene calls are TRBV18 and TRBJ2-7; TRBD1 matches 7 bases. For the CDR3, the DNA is TGTGCCAGCTCACTTCCCGGGACAGAGACGTCGGGGCAGTACTTC. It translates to CASSLPGTETSGQYF.